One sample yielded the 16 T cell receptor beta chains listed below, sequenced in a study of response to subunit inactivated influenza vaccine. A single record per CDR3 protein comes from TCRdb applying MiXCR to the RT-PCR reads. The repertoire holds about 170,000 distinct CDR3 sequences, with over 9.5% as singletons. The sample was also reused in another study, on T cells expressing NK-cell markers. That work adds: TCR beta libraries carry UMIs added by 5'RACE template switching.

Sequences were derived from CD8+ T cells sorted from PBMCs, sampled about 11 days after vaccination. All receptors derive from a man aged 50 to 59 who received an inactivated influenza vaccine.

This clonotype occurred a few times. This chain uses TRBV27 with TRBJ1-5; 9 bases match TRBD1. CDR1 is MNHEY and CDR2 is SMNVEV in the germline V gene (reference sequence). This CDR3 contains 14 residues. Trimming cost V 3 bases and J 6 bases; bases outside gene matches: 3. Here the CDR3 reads CASSFGQGIQPQHF. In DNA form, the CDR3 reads TGTGCCAGCAGTTTCGGACAGGGGATTCAGCCCCAGCATTTT.

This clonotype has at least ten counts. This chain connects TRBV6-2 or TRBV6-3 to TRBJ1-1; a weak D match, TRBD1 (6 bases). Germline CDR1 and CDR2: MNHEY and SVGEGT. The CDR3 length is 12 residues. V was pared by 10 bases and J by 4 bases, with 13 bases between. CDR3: CATKGGGTEAFF. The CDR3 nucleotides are TGTGCCACTAAAGGGGGAGGCACTGAAGCTTTCTTT.

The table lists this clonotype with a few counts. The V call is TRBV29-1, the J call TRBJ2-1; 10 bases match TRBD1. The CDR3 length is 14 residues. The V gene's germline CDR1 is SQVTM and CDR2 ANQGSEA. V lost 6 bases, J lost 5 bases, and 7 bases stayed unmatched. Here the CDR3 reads CSVELGTGDNEQFF. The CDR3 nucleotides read TGCAGCGTCGAATTGGGGACAGGGGACAATGAGCAGTTCTTC.

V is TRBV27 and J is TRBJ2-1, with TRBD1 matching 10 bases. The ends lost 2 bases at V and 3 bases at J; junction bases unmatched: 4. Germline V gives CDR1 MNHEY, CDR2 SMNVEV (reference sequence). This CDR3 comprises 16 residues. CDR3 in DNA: TGTGCCAGCAGTTTAGTTTGGACAGGGGGCTACAATGAGCAGTTCTTC. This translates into CASSLVWTGGYNEQFF.

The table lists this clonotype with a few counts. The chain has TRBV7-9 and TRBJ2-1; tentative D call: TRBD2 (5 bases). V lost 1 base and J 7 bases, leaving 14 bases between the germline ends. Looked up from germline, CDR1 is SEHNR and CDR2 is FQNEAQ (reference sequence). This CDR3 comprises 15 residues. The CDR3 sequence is CASSLVSGVGNEQFF. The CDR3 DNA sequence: TGTGCCAGCAGCTTAGTGAGCGGTGTCGGGAATGAGCAGTTCTTC.

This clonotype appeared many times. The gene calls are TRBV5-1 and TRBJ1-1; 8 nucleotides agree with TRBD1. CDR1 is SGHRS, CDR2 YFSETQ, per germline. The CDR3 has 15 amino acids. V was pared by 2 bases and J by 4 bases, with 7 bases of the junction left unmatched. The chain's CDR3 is CASSLTGTGPTEAFF. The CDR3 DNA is TGCGCCAGCAGCTTAACCGGGACAGGCCCCACTGAAGCTTTCTTT.

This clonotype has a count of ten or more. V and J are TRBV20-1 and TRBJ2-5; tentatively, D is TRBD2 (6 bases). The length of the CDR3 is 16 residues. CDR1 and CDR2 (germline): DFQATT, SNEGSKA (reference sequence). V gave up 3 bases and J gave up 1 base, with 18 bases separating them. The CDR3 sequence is CSASHRTSRPQETQYF. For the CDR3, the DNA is TGCAGTGCTAGTCACCGAACTAGCAGACCCCAAGAGACCCAGTACTTC.

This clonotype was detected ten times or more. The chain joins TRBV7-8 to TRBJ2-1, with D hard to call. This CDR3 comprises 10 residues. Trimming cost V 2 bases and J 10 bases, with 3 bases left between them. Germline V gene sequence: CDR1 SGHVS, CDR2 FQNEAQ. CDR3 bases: TGTGCCAGCAGCTTATCGGAGCAGTTCTTC. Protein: CASSLSEQFF.

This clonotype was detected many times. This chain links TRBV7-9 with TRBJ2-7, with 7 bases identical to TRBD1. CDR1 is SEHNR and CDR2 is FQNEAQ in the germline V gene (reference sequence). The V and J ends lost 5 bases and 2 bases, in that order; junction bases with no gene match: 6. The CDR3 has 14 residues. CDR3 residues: CASSPGTATYEQYF. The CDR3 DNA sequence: TGTGCCAGCAGCCCAGGGACAGCCACCTACGAGCAGTACTTC.

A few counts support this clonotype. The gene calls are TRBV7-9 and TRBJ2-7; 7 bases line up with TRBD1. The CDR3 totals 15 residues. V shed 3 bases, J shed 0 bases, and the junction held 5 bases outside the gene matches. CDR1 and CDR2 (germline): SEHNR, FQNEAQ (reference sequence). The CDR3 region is CASSFDRDPSYEQYF. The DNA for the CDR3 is TGTGCCAGCAGCTTCGACAGGGACCCCTCCTACGAGCAGTACTTC.

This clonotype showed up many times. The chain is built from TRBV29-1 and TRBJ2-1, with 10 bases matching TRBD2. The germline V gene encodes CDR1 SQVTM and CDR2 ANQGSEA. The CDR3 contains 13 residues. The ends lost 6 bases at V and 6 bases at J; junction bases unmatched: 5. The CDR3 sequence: CSVSGLAINEQFF. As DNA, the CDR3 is TGCAGCGTCTCGGGACTAGCGATCAATGAGCAGTTCTTC.

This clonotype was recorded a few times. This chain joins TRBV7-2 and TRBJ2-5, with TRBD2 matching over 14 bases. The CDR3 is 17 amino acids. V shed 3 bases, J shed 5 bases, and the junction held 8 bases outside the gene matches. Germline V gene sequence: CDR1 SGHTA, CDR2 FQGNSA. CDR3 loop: CASSFLSGTSGSETQYF. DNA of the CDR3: TGTGCCAGCAGCTTCCTCTCCGGGACTAGCGGGAGTGAGACCCAGTACTTC.

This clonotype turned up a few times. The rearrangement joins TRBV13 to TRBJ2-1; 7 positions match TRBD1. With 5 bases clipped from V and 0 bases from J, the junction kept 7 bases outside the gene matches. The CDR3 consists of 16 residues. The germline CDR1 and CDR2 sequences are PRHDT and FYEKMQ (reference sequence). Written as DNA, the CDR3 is TGTGCCAGCAGCCCTCAGGGGGTCTTCTCCTACAATGAGCAGTTCTTC. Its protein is CASSPQGVFSYNEQFF.

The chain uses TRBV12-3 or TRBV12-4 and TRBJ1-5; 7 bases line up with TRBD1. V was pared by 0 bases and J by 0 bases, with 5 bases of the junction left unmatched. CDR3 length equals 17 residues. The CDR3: CASSLATGIYSNQPQHF. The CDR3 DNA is TGTGCCAGCAGTTTAGCGACAGGGATTTATAGCAATCAGCCCCAGCATTTT.

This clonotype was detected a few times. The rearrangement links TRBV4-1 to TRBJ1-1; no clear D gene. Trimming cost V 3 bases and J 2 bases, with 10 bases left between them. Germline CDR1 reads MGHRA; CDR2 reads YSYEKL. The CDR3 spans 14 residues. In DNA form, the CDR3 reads TGCGCCAGCAGCCACGTAGGGAAAAACACTGAAGCTTTCTTT. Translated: CASSHVGKNTEAFF.

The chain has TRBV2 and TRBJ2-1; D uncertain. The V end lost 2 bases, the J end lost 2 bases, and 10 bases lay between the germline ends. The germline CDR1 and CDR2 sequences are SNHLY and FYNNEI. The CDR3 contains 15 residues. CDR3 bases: TGTGCCAGCAGTGAAAAGCAACTAACCTACAATGAGCAGTTCTTC. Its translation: CASSEKQLTYNEQFF.